The 23 T cell receptor beta chains below come from one sample, sequenced in a study of blood T cell repertoires in COVID-19. Data came from immunoSEQ multiplex PCR; TCRdb stores just in-frame clones and leaves some out. Found here are 250,000 to 400,000 clones, more than 70% of them singletons; the top ten hold 5.3%. Sample: PBMCs or T cells enriched from blood (not recorded which). The receptors derive from a woman younger than 45 who had recovered from COVID-19.

This clone was observed once. This sample includes further DNA sequences coding for the same CDR3. V and J are TRBV5-1 and TRBJ2-5, with D maybe TRBD1 (5 bases). The CDR3 consists of 15 residues. From germline, CDR1 is SGHRS and CDR2 YFSETQ. V was clipped by 1 base and J by 2 bases, with 12 bases between them. CDR3 residues: CASSLLGQRQETQYF. CDR3 coding DNA: TGCGCCAGCAGCTTGTTGGGGCAAAGACAAGAGACCCAGTACTTC. Complete variable domain (other parts from reference TRBV5-1 and TRBJ2-5): KAGVTQTPRYLIKTRGQQVTLSCSPISGHRSVSWYQQTPGQGLQFLFEYFSETQRNKGNFPGRFSGRQFSNSRSEMNVSTLELGDSALYLCASSLLGQRQETQYFGPGTRLLVL.

The V call is TRBV5-1, the J call TRBJ2-2; possibly TRBD2 for D (7 bases). The V and J ends lost 4 bases and 6 bases respectively, with 16 bases between them. The CDR3 has 15 amino acids. Germline V gene sequence: CDR1 SGHRS, CDR2 YFSETQ. CDR3 amino acids: CASSPRGALSGELFF. Here the CDR3 DNA reads TGCGCCAGCAGCCCCCGGGGGGCCCTATCCGGGGAGCTGTTTTTT.

J is TRBJ2-4 and V is TRBV7-2, with TRBD1 identical over 7 bases. This CDR3 region has 16 residues. CDR1 is SGHTA and CDR2 is FQGNSA in the germline V gene. The V segment lost 1 base and the J segment 8 bases; nucleotides outside the gene matches: 11. The CDR3 DNA sequence: TGTGCCAGCAGCTTAGGCGGGTCAGGGGGTCAGGACATTCAGTACTTC. It is translated as CASSLGGSGGQDIQYF.

The chain joins TRBV6-2 or TRBV6-3 to TRBJ1-5; tentatively, D is TRBD1 (6 bases). The V end lost 6 bases, the J end lost 4 bases, and 16 bases lay between the germline ends. Germline V CDR1 and CDR2: MNHEY, SVGEGT. This CDR3 contains 15 residues. The CDR3 nucleotides are TGTGCCAGCAGCCGATGGGGGCAGACTAATCAGCCCCAGCATTTT. Its translation is CASSRWGQTNQPQHF.

This rearrangement joins TRBV5-8 to TRBJ2-3; perhaps TRBD1 as D (7 bases). Germline loops: CDR1 SGHTS, CDR2 YDEGEE. Trimming left V 4 bases short and J 0 bases short, with 15 bases between. The CDR3 sequence is 16 residues long. For the CDR3, the DNA is TGTGCCAGCAGCCTCACGACAGGGAGGAGCACAGATACGCAGTATTTT. Its translation: CASSLTTGRSTDTQYF.

The CDR3 DNA reads as TGTGCCAGTAAACAGGGGAGCACTGAAGCTTTCTTT. Residues: CASKQGSTEAFF. The chain is built from TRBV19 and TRBJ1-1, with 7 bases fitting TRBD1. The CDR3 totals 12 residues. The trim removed 7 bases at V and 4 bases at J, leaving 3 bases unmatched. The germline V gene has CDR1 LNHDA and CDR2 SQIVND (reference sequence).

This rearrangement joins TRBV2 to TRBJ1-3; possibly TRBD1 for D (6 bases). V was pared by 5 bases and J by 0 bases, with 17 bases between. CDR1 is SNHLY and CDR2 is FYNNEI in the germline V gene. This CDR3 is 17 amino acids long. The CDR3 region has the DNA TGTGCCAGCAGTATGTATCGGACAGTCCTCTCTGGAAACACCATATATTTT. It codes for CASSMYRTVLSGNTIYF.

As for this clone: A read error is likely, as this CDR3 ends without the conserved phenylalanine or tryptophan. The V and J genes are TRBV6-5 and TRBJ1-1; TRBD1 matches 7 bases. After removal of 7 bases from V and 5 bases from J, the junction contained 10 bases not matched to a gene. The CDR3 has 14 residues. Germline CDR1 reads MNHEY; CDR2 reads SVGAGI. The CDR3 sequence is CASIHRGGWTEAFL. The CDR3 DNA reads as TGTGCCAGCATCCACCGAGGGGGCTGGACTGAAGCTTTCCTT.

This chain joins TRBV10-3 and TRBJ2-7; D unclear. V was trimmed by 10 bases and J by 6 bases, leaving 19 bases between them. Germline assignment: CDR1 ENHRY and CDR2 SYGVKD. This CDR3 has 13 amino acids. CDR3 DNA: TGTGCCACCACCCCAGGTGGGCTAAGCGAGCAGTACTTC. It translates to CATTPGGLSEQYF.

The gene calls are TRBV19 and TRBJ1-5; D is perhaps TRBD1 (5 bases). Trimming removed 10 bases from V and 7 bases from J, with 20 bases in between. The CDR3 length is 14 residues. The V gene's germline CDR1 is LNHDA and CDR2 SQIVND (reference sequence). The CDR3 sequence is CATSGRPGGQPQHF. As DNA, the CDR3 is TGTGCCACCTCAGGGCGCCCTGGAGGGCAGCCCCAGCATTTT. Variable domain in full (rest from reference TRBV19 and TRBJ1-5): DGGITQSPKYLFRKEGQNVTLSCEQNLNHDAMYWYRQDPGQGLRLIYYSQIVNDFQKGDIAEGYSVSREKKESFPLTVTSAQKNPTAFYLCATSGRPGGQPQHFGDGTRLSIL.

This clone was detected once. V gene TRBV29-1 combines with J gene TRBJ1-5, with D possibly matching TRBD1 (5 bases). CDR1 and CDR2 from the germline V gene are SQVTM and ANQGSEA. V dropped 7 bases and J dropped 2 bases, with 15 bases sitting between them. This CDR3 is 14 amino acids long. CDR3 in amino acids: CSAKTQGGNQPQHF. Written as DNA, the CDR3 is TGCAGCGCAAAGACCCAGGGCGGCAATCAGCCCCAGCATTTT.

The chain couples TRBV6-2 or TRBV6-3 to TRBJ2-7; TRBD1 is a possible D gene (6 bases). The CDR3 runs to 16 residues. Germline values: CDR1 MNHEY, CDR2 SVGEGT. V lost 5 bases and J lost 2, with 19 bases in between. The CDR3 DNA reads TGTGCCAGCAGTCGTCGCCGGGACACCAGAACCTACGAGCAGTACTTC. Translating it yields CASSRRRDTRTYEQYF.

The gene calls are TRBV13 and TRBJ2-1; no clear D gene. CDR1 is PRHDT, CDR2 FYEKMQ, per germline (reference sequence). The CDR3 contains 14 residues. The V end was cut by 8 bases, the J end by 3 bases, with 14 bases between. In nucleotides, the CDR3 is TGTGCCAGCGGTCTGAGGTCAGTCTACAATGAGCAGTTCTTC. Its protein product is CASGLRSVYNEQFF.

The chain combines TRBV10-1 with TRBJ2-3, with a tentative D call TRBD2 (6 bases). The ends were cut back, 5 bases at V and 2 bases at J, with 11 bases in the middle. The V gene's germline CDR1 is WNHNN and CDR2 SYGVQD (reference sequence). The CDR3 contains 14 residues. CDR3 bases: TGCGCCAGCAGTAGAACTAGCCACACAGATACGCAGTATTTT. Amino acids: CASSRTSHTDTQYF.

J is TRBJ1-1 and V is TRBV19; D is unresolved. Germline loops: CDR1 LNHDA, CDR2 SQIVND (reference sequence). The CDR3 covers 14 residues. Trimming took 3 bases from V and 0 from J, leaving 8 bases between them. CDR3 nucleotide sequence: TGTGCCAGTAGTATCGGACTCATGAACACTGAAGCTTTCTTT. Its protein product is CASSIGLMNTEAFF.

The chain couples TRBV4-3 to TRBJ2-7; weak D call: TRBD2 (6 bases). V was shortened by 4 bases and J by 0 bases, with 7 bases between the two germline ends. The CDR3 is 13 residues long. Germline CDR1 LGHNA, CDR2 YSLEER. The CDR3 sequence: CASSLGGSYEQYF. As DNA, the CDR3 is TGCGCCAGCAGCCTGGGGGGCTCCTACGAGCAGTACTTC.

The chain has TRBV12-3 or TRBV12-4 and TRBJ1-1; unclear D gene. This CDR3 contains 13 residues. Trimming took 6 bases from V and 3 from J, leaving 11 bases between them. In DNA form, the CDR3 reads TGTGCCAGCAGCTTAAATCCAGACACTGAAGCTTTCTTT. The encoded protein is CASSLNPDTEAFF.

The rearrangement uses TRBV7-2 and TRBJ1-3; perhaps TRBD1 as D (6 bases). Trimming took off 4 bases at V and 8 bases at J, with 15 bases between the two ends. Germline assignment: CDR1 SGHTA and CDR2 FQGNSA. This CDR3 contains 14 residues. The CDR3 nucleotides read TGTGCCAGCAGCTCTGATGGGGGCAAGGACACCATATATTTT. Protein: CASSSDGGKDTIYF.

V gene TRBV11-2 combines with J gene TRBJ2-3; a possible D gene is TRBD1 (6 bases). The length of the CDR3 is 17 residues. V shed 5 bases and J shed 0 bases, with 18 bases lying between them. Germline assignment: CDR1 SGHAT and CDR2 FQNNGV. Written as DNA, the CDR3 is TGTGCCAGCAGCCCTCAGGTGGGGGCGCACAGCACAGATACGCAGTATTTT. Protein product: CASSPQVGAHSTDTQYF.

As to this clone: Other DNA sequences in this sample translate to the same CDR3. The chain combines TRBV5-1 with TRBJ1-1, with 7 bases identical to TRBD1. The CDR3 spans 14 residues. Germline V gene sequence: CDR1 SGHRS, CDR2 YFSETQ. Unmatched junction bases numbered 5, after V lost 4 bases and J lost 2 bases. The CDR3 loop reads CASSSRQGNTEAFF. CDR3 DNA sequence: TGCGCCAGCAGCAGCCGACAGGGAAACACTGAAGCTTTCTTT.

The gene calls are TRBV28 and TRBJ1-2, with TRBD1 as a possible D gene (6 bases). Germline values: CDR1 MDHEN, CDR2 SYDVKM. V lost 6 bases, J lost 4 bases, and 15 bases lay in between. The length of the CDR3 is 14 residues. The CDR3 loop is CASRSSTGTYGYTF. CDR3 in DNA: TGTGCCAGCAGATCTTCAACAGGGACCTATGGCTACACCTTC.

The V call is TRBV5-1, the J call TRBJ1-1, with D possibly being TRBD1 (5 bases). CDR1 and CDR2 from the germline V gene are SGHRS and YFSETQ. V lost 0 bases, J lost 8 bases, and 11 bases lay in between. CDR3 length: 13 residues. The CDR3 DNA sequence: TGCGCCAGCAGCTTGGAGGGGTCTCGAGAAGCTTTCTTT. This gives the protein CASSLEGSREAFF.

The CDR3 spells CASSKSGQESGTEAFF. In nucleotides, the CDR3 is TGTGCCAGCAGCAAAAGTGGACAGGAGAGTGGCACTGAAGCTTTCTTT. This chain links TRBV21-1 with TRBJ1-1; TRBD1 is the table's D call, not checked against the DNA. TRBV21-1 is a known pseudogene. The CDR3 is 16 residues long.